Below are 27 T cell receptor beta chains sequenced from a single sample in a study of graft-versus-host responses after intestinal transplantation. Their target antigens are unknown. Data came from immunoSEQ multiplex PCR; TCRdb stores just in-frame clones and leaves some out. Of over 100,000 clones listed, around 90% are singletons. The sequencing here drew on unstimulated CD4+ T cells sorted from spleen or lymph node cells, taken before transplant. All receptors come from a human donor who was the organ donor for an intestinal transplant.

J is TRBJ2-5 and V is TRBV6-5; TRBD1 or TRBD2 may be the D gene (6 bases each). Germline V gene lookup returns CDR1 MNHEY and CDR2 SVGAGI. V lost 11 bases to trimming and J lost 5 bases, with 21 bases between them. The CDR3 is 14 residues long. The CDR3 reads CASAKGGREETQYF. CDR3 DNA sequence: TGTGCCTCCGCAAAGGGGGGACGGGAGGAGACCCAGTACTTC.

The genes are TRBV6-1 and TRBJ2-2; unclear D gene. In germline, CDR1 is MNHNS, CDR2 SASEGT. This CDR3 has 12 residues. V was trimmed by 4 bases and J by 5 bases, leaving 5 bases between them. CDR3 coding DNA: TGTGCCAGCAGTGCGTTGACCGGGGAGCTGTTTTTT. Amino acids: CASSALTGELFF.

The chain uses TRBV7-2 and TRBJ2-1; 7 bases map to TRBD1. Germline CDR1 reads SGHTA; CDR2 reads FQGNSA. The J segment lost 0 bases and the V segment lost 5 bases, leaving 7 bases of the junction unmatched. The CDR3 is 16 residues long. The chain's CDR3 is CASSARRDSSYNEQFF. CDR3 coding DNA: TGTGCCAGCAGCGCACGCCGGGACAGCTCCTACAATGAGCAGTTCTTC.

The chain has TRBV19 and TRBJ2-5; possible D gene TRBD2, 7 bases. Germline V gene lookup returns CDR1 LNHDA and CDR2 SQIVND (reference sequence). V shed 6 bases and J shed 5 bases, with 16 bases lying between them. The CDR3 is made up of 14 amino acids. CDR3 region: CASSPGGLWETQYF. The DNA of the CDR3 is TGTGCCAGTAGCCCCGGGGGGCTTTGGGAGACCCAGTACTTC.

The J gene is TRBJ2-7, the V gene TRBV5-6; no reliable D call. Germline V gene sequence: CDR1 SGHDT, CDR2 YYEEEE. The V gene lost 5 bases and the J gene lost 2 bases, with 11 bases spanning the gap. This CDR3 is built from 13 residues. The CDR3 is CASSSGLTYEQYF. CDR3 sequence (DNA): TGTGCCAGCAGTTCCGGGCTTACCTACGAGCAGTACTTC.

This rearrangement joins TRBV5-1 to TRBJ1-2, with 7 bases aligning to TRBD1. Germline-derived CDR1 and CDR2 are SGHRS and YFSETQ. Germline trimming cut 5 bases from V and 4 bases from J; bases unmatched to any gene: 11. There are 15 residues in the CDR3. As DNA, the CDR3 is TGCGCCAGCAGGCCTGATAAGACAGGGTCCTATGGCTACACCTTC. Protein product: CASRPDKTGSYGYTF. Variable domain in full (rest from reference TRBV5-1 and TRBJ1-2): KAGVTQTPRYLIKTRGQQVTLSCSPISGHRSVSWYQQTPGQGLQFLFEYFSETQRNKGNFPGRFSGRQFSNSRSEMNVSTLELGDSALYLCASRPDKTGSYGYTFGSGTRLTVV.

The chain carries TRBV5-3 and TRBJ2-3; no clear D. TRBV5-3 is noted as an ORF with a role that remains uncertain. This CDR3 comprises 15 residues. V was cut by 4 bases and J by 0 bases, with 12 bases left in between. The CDR3 protein is CARSRTYPSTDTQYF. In DNA, the CDR3 is TGTGCCAGAAGCCGGACCTATCCAAGCACAGATACGCAGTATTTT.

This rearrangement joins TRBV6-6 to TRBJ1-1; no clear D. The CDR3 is made up of 13 amino acids. The germline CDR1 and CDR2 sequences are MNHNY and SVGAGI (reference sequence). V was shortened by 0 bases and J by 8 bases, with 10 bases between the two germline ends. CDR3 in amino acids: CASSYSAGGEAFF. Written as DNA, the CDR3 is TGTGCCAGCAGTTACTCTGCGGGCGGGGAAGCTTTCTTT.

The J gene is TRBJ2-1, the V gene TRBV4-3; 7 positions match TRBD1. In germline, CDR1 is LGHNA, CDR2 YSLEER. Trimming at V came to 3 bases and at J to 12 bases, leaving 8 bases not matched to a gene. This CDR3 comprises 13 residues. The CDR3 region is CASSHLSRDRQFF. The CDR3 DNA reads TGCGCCAGCAGCCACCTTTCCCGGGACAGGCAGTTCTTC.

V and J are TRBV9 and TRBJ2-1, with a tentative D call TRBD2 (6 bases). The germline V gene encodes CDR1 SGDLS and CDR2 YYNGEE. The CDR3 runs to 15 residues. V was trimmed by 4 bases and J by 7 bases, leaving 18 bases between them. This CDR3 is CASSPRRAGLNEQFF. Here the CDR3 DNA reads TGTGCCAGCAGCCCTCGTAGGGCGGGGCTAAATGAGCAGTTCTTC.

The chain is built from TRBV23-1 and TRBJ2-1; D gene unclear. TRBV23-1 is marked as an open reading frame, function uncertain. V gave up 4 bases and J gave up 0 bases, with 7 bases separating them. The CDR3 length is 14 residues. DNA for the CDR3: TGCGCCAGCAGTCCGGACCGCTCCTACAATGAGCAGTTCTTC. It codes for CASSPDRSYNEQFF.

The chain employs TRBV19 and TRBJ2-1, with 10 bases lining up with TRBD2. Germline loops: CDR1 LNHDA, CDR2 SQIVND (reference sequence). V trimming: 7 bases; J trimming: 6 bases; junction bases outside the gene matches: 9. The length of the CDR3 is 15 residues. The CDR3 DNA is TGTGCCAGTATCCCCCGTAGCGGGAGGTCCAATGAGCAGTTCTTC. Protein: CASIPRSGRSNEQFF.

The genes are TRBV19 and TRBJ1-2; D is uncertain. Germline V lookup: CDR1 LNHDA, CDR2 SQIVND (reference sequence). The length of the CDR3 is 11 residues. Deletions cut 11 bases from V and 4 bases from J, with 11 bases between. Here the CDR3 reads CAGGWGYGYTF. The CDR3 bases are TGTGCCGGTGGATGGGGCTATGGCTACACCTTC.

The rearrangement links TRBV6-5 to TRBJ2-2; TRBD1 matches 10 bases. This CDR3 region has 14 residues. Germline lookup yields CDR1 MNHEY and CDR2 SVGAGI. J was trimmed by 5 bases and V by 8 bases; bases with no gene match: 5. CDR3 sequence reads: CASLDRGQTGELFF. CDR3 nucleotide sequence: TGTGCCAGCCTTGACAGGGGGCAAACCGGGGAGCTGTTTTTT.

This sequence joins TRBV29-1 and TRBJ2-5; D not resolved. The germline gives CDR1 SQVTM, CDR2 ANQGSEA. CDR3 size: 13 residues. The CDR3, as DNA: TGCAGTGCGGCTATCGGGCCCCGGGAGACCCAGTACTTC. Encoded protein: CSAAIGPRETQYF.

The chain has TRBV4-1 and TRBJ2-7; 10 nucleotides align to TRBD1. The germline gives CDR1 MGHRA, CDR2 YSYEKL. V lost 5 bases, J lost 5 bases, and 9 bases stayed unmatched. The CDR3 is 15 amino acids. DNA for the CDR3: TGCGCCAGCAGCGACGCTCGGGACAGGGGCCACGAGCAGTACTTC. This sequence encodes CASSDARDRGHEQYF.

The CDR3 region is CASSVTGEFNYGYTF. CDR3 bases: TGTGCCAGCAGTGTGACAGGGGAGTTTAACTATGGCTACACCTTC. The rearrangement joins TRBV6-5 to TRBJ1-2, with TRBD1 matching 8 bases. This CDR3 contains 15 residues. Germline V gives CDR1 MNHEY, CDR2 SVGAGI. J was trimmed by 1 base and V by 5 bases; bases with no gene match: 6.

V usage is TRBV9 and J usage is TRBJ1-2; tentative D call: TRBD1 (5 bases). V was trimmed by 6 bases and J by 4 bases, leaving 13 bases between them. CDR3 length: 13 residues. Germline lookup yields CDR1 SGDLS and CDR2 YYNGEE. The CDR3 spells CASTPGGPYGYTF. The CDR3 DNA reads TGTGCCAGCACCCCCGGGGGTCCCTATGGCTACACCTTC.

In nucleotides, the CDR3 is TGTGCCAGCAGTGCGGCAGCCCCCAATAGCAATCAGCCCCAGCATTTT. Translated, it gives CASSAAAPNSNQPQHF. The V and J genes are TRBV6-1 and TRBJ1-5; D call uncertain. CDR1 is MNHNS and CDR2 is SASEGT in the germline V gene. V was pared by 4 bases and J by 0 bases, with 13 bases between. The CDR3 length is 16 residues.

This chain connects TRBV21-1 to TRBJ2-1; TRBD2 is the table's D call, not checked against the DNA. TRBV21-1 counts as a pseudogene. This CDR3 contains 15 residues. CDR3 sequence (DNA): TGTGCCAGCAGCACCATTAGGAGCTCCTACAATGAGCAGTTCTTC. Translated: CASSTIRSSYNEQFF.

Only a few counts were recorded for this clone. The V call is TRBV11-2, the J call TRBJ2-7; maybe TRBD2 (6 bases). This CDR3 has 13 residues. V lost 1 base, J lost 4 bases, and 8 bases lay in between. Germline CDR1 and CDR2: SGHAT and FQNNGV. The DNA for the CDR3 is TGTGCCAGCAGCTTAGCGGGAGTTTACGAGCAGTACTTC. This sequence encodes CASSLAGVYEQYF.

Concerning this clone: Distinct nucleotide sequences in the sample also encode this CDR3. The V and J genes are TRBV7-2 and TRBJ2-5, with 12 bases matching TRBD2. Germline V gene sequence: CDR1 SGHTA, CDR2 FQGNSA. The CDR3 is 14 residues long. V trimming: 3 bases; J trimming: 4 bases; junction bases outside the gene matches: 0. The chain's CDR3 is CASSLGLAGETQYF. DNA of the CDR3: TGTGCCAGCAGCTTGGGACTAGCGGGAGAGACCCAGTACTTC. Complete variable domain (other parts from reference TRBV7-2 and TRBJ2-5): GAGVSQSPSNKVTEKGKDVELRCDPISGHTALYWYRQSLGQGLEFLIYFQGNSAPDKSGLPSDRFSAERTGGSVSTLTIQRTQQEDSAVYLCASSLGLAGETQYFGPGTRLLVL.

V usage is TRBV16 and J usage is TRBJ2-5; perhaps TRBD2 as D (5 bases). This CDR3 region has 16 residues. The germline V gene encodes CDR1 KGHSY and CDR2 FQNENV. V lost 4 bases and J lost 4, with 19 bases in between. CDR3 coding DNA: TGTGCCAGCAGCCTCAAGCGGCGGCTCCCACGAGAGACCCAGTACTTC. Amino acids: CASSLKRRLPRETQYF. The whole variable domain, remainder taken from reference TRBV16 and TRBJ2-5, is GEEVAQTPKHLVRGEGQKAKLYCAPIKGHSYVFWYQQVLKNEFKFLISFQNENVFDETGMPKERFSAKCLPNSPCSLEIQATKLEDSAVYFCASSLKRRLPRETQYFGPGTRLLVL.

V is TRBV4-2 and J is TRBJ2-3; 14 bases agree with TRBD2. The V segment lost 4 bases and the J segment 2 bases; nucleotides outside the gene matches: 8. Looked up from germline, CDR1 is LGHNA and CDR2 is YNFKEQ. This CDR3 is built from 18 residues. CDR3 in amino acids: CASSPSGTSGGYTDTQYF. CDR3 nucleotide sequence: TGTGCCAGCAGCCCCTCCGGGACTAGCGGGGGTTACACAGATACGCAGTATTTT.

V is TRBV4-1 and J is TRBJ2-1; 7 bases fit TRBD2. Germline CDR1 and CDR2: MGHRA and YSYEKL. The CDR3 is 22 amino acids. The trim removed 1 base at V and 0 bases at J, leaving 21 bases unmatched. The chain's CDR3 is CASSQVSIPLNSGSSSYNEQFF. CDR3 in DNA: TGCGCCAGCAGCCAAGTCTCAATCCCGCTTAATAGCGGGTCGAGCTCCTACAATGAGCAGTTCTTC.

J is TRBJ1-4 and V is TRBV30; 7 bases align to TRBD1. The J segment lost 4 bases and the V segment lost 0 bases, leaving 11 bases of the junction unmatched. Germline V lookup: CDR1 GTSNPN, CDR2 SVGIG (reference sequence). The CDR3 spans 17 residues. The CDR3 DNA is TGTGCCTGGAGTGTCGGACCAAAGGGGGCGGGTAATGAAAAACTGTTTTTT. Translating gives CAWSVGPKGAGNEKLFF.

The rearrangement links TRBV28 to TRBJ1-1, with D hard to call. CDR3 size: 18 residues. The germline V and J ends were trimmed by 6 bases and 4 bases, with 27 bases remaining between them. CDR1 is MDHEN, CDR2 SYDVKM, per germline. The CDR3 is CASSYDMGMISMSTEAFF. CDR3 bases: TGTGCCAGCAGCTATGACATGGGGATGATTTCCATGAGCACTGAAGCTTTCTTT.